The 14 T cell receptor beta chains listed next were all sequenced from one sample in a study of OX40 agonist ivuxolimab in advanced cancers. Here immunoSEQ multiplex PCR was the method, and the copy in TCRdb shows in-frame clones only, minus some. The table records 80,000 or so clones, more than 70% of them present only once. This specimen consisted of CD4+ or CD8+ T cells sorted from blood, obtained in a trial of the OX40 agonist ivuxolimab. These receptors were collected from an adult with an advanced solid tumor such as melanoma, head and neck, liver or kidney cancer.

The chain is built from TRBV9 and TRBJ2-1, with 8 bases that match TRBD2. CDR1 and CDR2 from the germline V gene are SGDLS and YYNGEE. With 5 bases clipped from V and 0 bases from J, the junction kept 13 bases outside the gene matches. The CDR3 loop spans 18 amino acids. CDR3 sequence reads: CASSLGLAGLSSYNEQFF. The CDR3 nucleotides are TGTGCCAGCAGTTTGGGGCTAGCGGGCCTGAGCTCCTACAATGAGCAGTTCTTC.

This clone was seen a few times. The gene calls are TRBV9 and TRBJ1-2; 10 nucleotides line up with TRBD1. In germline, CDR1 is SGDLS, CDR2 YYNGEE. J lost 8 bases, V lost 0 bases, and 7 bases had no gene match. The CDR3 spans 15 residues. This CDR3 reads CASSVDGTGARGYTF. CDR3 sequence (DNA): TGTGCCAGCAGCGTAGATGGGACAGGGGCGAGGGGCTACACCTTC.

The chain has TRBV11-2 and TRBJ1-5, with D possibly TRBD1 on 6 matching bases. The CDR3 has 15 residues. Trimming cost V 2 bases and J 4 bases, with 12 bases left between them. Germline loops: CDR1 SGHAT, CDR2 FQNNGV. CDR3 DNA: TGTGCCAGCAGCTTAAGGGGGGACGGTAATCAGCCCCAGCATTTT. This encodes CASSLRGDGNQPQHF.

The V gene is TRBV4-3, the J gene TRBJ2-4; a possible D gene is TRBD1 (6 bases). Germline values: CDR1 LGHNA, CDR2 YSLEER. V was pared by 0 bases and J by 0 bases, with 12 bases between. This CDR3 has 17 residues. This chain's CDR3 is CASSQEWTALAKNIQYF. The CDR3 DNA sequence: TGCGCCAGCAGCCAAGAATGGACAGCTCTAGCCAAAAACATTCAGTACTTC.

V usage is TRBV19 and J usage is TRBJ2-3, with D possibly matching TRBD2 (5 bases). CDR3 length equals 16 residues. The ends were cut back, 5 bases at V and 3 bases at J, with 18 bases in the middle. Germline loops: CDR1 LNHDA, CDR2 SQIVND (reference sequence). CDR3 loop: CASSVAALRGTDTQYF. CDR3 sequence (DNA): TGTGCCAGTAGTGTGGCAGCCCTCAGAGGGACAGATACGCAGTATTTT.

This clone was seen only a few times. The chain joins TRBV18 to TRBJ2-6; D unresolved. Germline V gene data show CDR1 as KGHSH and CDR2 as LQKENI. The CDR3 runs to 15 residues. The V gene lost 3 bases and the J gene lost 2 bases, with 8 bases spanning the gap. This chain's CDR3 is CASSPAGPGANVLTF. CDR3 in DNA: TGTGCCAGCTCACCCGCCGGGCCTGGGGCCAACGTCCTGACTTTC.

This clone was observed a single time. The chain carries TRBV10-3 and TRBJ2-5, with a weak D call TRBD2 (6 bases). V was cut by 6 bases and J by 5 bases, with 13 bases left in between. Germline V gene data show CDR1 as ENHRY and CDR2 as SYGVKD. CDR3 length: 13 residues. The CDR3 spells CAISAGGSETQYF. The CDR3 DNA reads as TGTGCCATCAGCGCCGGAGGGTCGGAGACCCAGTACTTC.

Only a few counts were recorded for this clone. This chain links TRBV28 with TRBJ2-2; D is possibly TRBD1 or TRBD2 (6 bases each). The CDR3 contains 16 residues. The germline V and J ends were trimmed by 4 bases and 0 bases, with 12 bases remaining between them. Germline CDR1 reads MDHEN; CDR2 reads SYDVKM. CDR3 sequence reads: CASSSRGPANTGELFF. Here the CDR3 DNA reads TGTGCCAGCAGTTCCCGGGGGCCCGCGAACACCGGGGAGCTGTTTTTT.

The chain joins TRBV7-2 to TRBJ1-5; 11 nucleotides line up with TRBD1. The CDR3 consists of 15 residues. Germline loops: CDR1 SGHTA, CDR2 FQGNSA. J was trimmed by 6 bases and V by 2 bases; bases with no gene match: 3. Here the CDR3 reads CASSLRGQGGQPQHF. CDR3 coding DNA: TGTGCCAGCAGCTTAAGGGGACAGGGGGGTCAGCCCCAGCATTTT.

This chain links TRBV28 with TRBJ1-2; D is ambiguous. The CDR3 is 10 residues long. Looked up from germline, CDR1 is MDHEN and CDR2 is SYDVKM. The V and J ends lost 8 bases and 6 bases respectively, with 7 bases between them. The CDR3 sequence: CASAEHGYTF. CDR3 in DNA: TGTGCCAGCGCGGAGCATGGCTACACCTTC.

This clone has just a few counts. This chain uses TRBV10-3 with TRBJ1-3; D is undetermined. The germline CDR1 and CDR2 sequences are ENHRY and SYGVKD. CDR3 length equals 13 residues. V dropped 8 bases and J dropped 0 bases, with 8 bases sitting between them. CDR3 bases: TGTGCCATCGAGACAAGCTCTGGAAACACCATATATTTT. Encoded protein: CAIETSSGNTIYF.

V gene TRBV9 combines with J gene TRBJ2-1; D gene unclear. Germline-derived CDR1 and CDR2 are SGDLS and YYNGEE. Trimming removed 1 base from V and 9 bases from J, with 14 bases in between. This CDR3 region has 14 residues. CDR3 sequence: CASSVNRRRSEQFF. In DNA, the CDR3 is TGTGCCAGCAGCGTAAATCGGAGACGCAGTGAGCAGTTCTTC.

The CDR3 region has the DNA TGCGCCAGCAGCGACATGAGCAGGGGCACTGAAGCTTTCTTT. This translates into CASSDMSRGTEAFF. The chain employs TRBV4-1 and TRBJ1-1; weak D call: TRBD1 (6 bases). Trimming removed 5 bases from V and 4 bases from J, with 14 bases in between. The V gene's germline CDR1 is MGHRA and CDR2 YSYEKL. The CDR3 sequence is 14 residues long.

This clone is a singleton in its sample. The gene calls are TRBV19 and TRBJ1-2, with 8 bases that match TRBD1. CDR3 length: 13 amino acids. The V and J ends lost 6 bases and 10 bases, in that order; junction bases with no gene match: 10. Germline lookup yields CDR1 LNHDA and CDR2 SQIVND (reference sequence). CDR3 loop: CASSLRQGLDYTF. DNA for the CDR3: TGTGCCAGTAGCCTGAGACAGGGGTTAGACTACACCTTC. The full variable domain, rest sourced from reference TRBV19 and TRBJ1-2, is DGGITQSPKYLFRKEGQNVTLSCEQNLNHDAMYWYRQDPGQGLRLIYYSQIVNDFQKGDIAEGYSVSREKKESFPLTVTSAQKNPTAFYLCASSLRQGLDYTFGSGTRLTVV.